The 22 T cell receptor beta chains in this list originate from one sample, sequenced in a study of blood T cell repertoires in COVID-19. Sequencing was performed with immunoSEQ multiplex PCR; in TCRdb, only in-frame clones are kept and a portion is missing. The sample carries under 300,000 clones, roughly 85% recorded once. The sequencing sample was made of PBMCs or T cells enriched from blood (not recorded which). These receptors were taken from a woman aged 45-60 years who had been exposed to COVID-19.

The chain recombines TRBV3-1 (or the pseudogene TRBV3-2) with TRBJ1-1; D remains ambiguous. Per germline, CDR1 LGHDT and CDR2 YNNKEL (reference sequence). This CDR3 region has 15 residues. V gave up 4 bases and J gave up 5 bases, with 17 bases separating them. The CDR3 region has the DNA TGTGCCAGCAGCCCCCGGCCCGGGAGAGGGACTGAAGCTTTCTTT. As protein: CASSPRPGRGTEAFF.

The V and J genes are TRBV18 and TRBJ2-5, with TRBD1 matching 8 bases. V lost 0 bases to trimming and J lost 5 bases; unmatched junction nucleotides: 2. This CDR3 comprises 14 residues. Germline CDR1 reads KGHSH; CDR2 reads LQKENI. CDR3 nucleotides: TGTGCCAGCTCACCACCGACAGGGGTGGAGACCCAGTACTTC. It is translated as CASSPPTGVETQYF.

The rearrangement links TRBV3-1 (or the pseudogene TRBV3-2) to TRBJ1-2, with 9 bases aligning to TRBD1. The CDR3 spans 15 residues. V shed 2 bases, J shed 4 bases, and the junction held 5 bases outside the gene matches. The germline CDR1 and CDR2 sequences are LGHDT and YNNKEL (reference sequence). The CDR3 region is CASSQRTGGAYGYTF. The CDR3 nucleotides read TGTGCCAGCAGCCAAAGAACAGGGGGCGCCTATGGCTACACCTTC.

The chain is built from TRBV5-1 and TRBJ2-5; 9 bases align to TRBD2. Germline V gene sequence: CDR1 SGHRS, CDR2 YFSETQ. Trimming removed 4 bases from V and 1 base from J; junction bases left unmatched: 8. CDR3 length: 16 residues. The CDR3 sequence is CASSVNSGGLQETQYF. CDR3 nucleotides: TGCGCCAGCAGCGTGAATAGCGGGGGACTCCAAGAGACCCAGTACTTC.

V gene TRBV14 combines with J gene TRBJ2-5, with TRBD2 as a possible D gene (6 bases). Germline values: CDR1 SGHDN, CDR2 FVKESK. V was trimmed by 4 bases and J by 5 bases, leaving 17 bases between them. CDR3 size: 15 residues. As DNA, the CDR3 is TGTGCCAGCAGCCCCTTCTCGGGGGTACGCGAGACCCAGTACTTC. It yields the protein CASSPFSGVRETQYF.

This sequence joins TRBV4-1 and TRBJ2-5, with a tentative D call TRBD1 (6 bases). Trimming stripped 1 base from V and 5 bases from J, with 14 bases between. The CDR3 loop spans 15 amino acids. Germline assignment: CDR1 MGHRA and CDR2 YSYEKL. The CDR3 DNA sequence: TGCGCCAGCAGCCAAGCTGGACAGTACGGCGAGACCCAGTACTTC. Protein sequence: CASSQAGQYGETQYF.

V usage is TRBV19 and J usage is TRBJ1-2; D may be TRBD1 (5 bases). The germline V and J ends were trimmed by 5 bases and 0 bases, with 22 bases remaining between them. This CDR3 has 18 residues. Germline CDR1 LNHDA, CDR2 SQIVND (reference sequence). The DNA of the CDR3 is TGTGCCAGTAGTCCGGTTATACGGGGGGGAACATCTAACTATGGCTACACCTTC. Residues: CASSPVIRGGTSNYGYTF.

The CDR3 protein is CASSRLAGALYNEQFF. CDR3 DNA: TGTGCCAGCAGCCGTCTAGCGGGGGCCCTCTACAATGAGCAGTTCTTC. V gene TRBV7-9 combines with J gene TRBJ2-1; 10 nucleotides agree with TRBD2. The V gene's germline CDR1 is SEHNR and CDR2 FQNEAQ (reference sequence). The CDR3 is 16 amino acids. V lost 5 bases and J lost 3; bases outside the gene matches: 7.

The chain employs TRBV3-1 (or the pseudogene TRBV3-2) and TRBJ2-3; a weak D match, TRBD2 (6 bases). CDR3 length: 15 amino acids. CDR1 is LGHDT, CDR2 YNNKEL, per germline (reference sequence). Trimming pared 1 base from V and 1 base from J, leaving 9 bases between. CDR3: CASSQGGAGTDTQYF. For the CDR3, the DNA is TGTGCCAGCAGCCAAGGCGGGGCGGGCACAGATACGCAGTATTTT.

This chain uses TRBV5-1 with TRBJ2-1, with D perhaps matching TRBD2 (7 bases). The CDR3 contains 15 residues. CDR1 and CDR2 (germline): SGHRS, YFSETQ. V lost 1 base to trimming and J lost 9 bases, with 17 bases between them. In DNA form, the CDR3 reads TGCGCCAGCAGCTTGTTGAGGGGGGGCCGAGGTGAGCAGTTCTTC. Translating gives CASSLLRGGRGEQFF.

The CDR3 loop is CASSLGQWDIETQYF. The DNA of the CDR3 is TGTGCCAGCAGTTTAGGCCAATGGGACATAGAGACCCAGTACTTC. This chain joins TRBV28 and TRBJ2-5, with a possible D match to TRBD1 (6 bases). V gave up 2 bases and J gave up 4 bases, with 14 bases separating them. This CDR3 contains 15 residues. Germline values: CDR1 MDHEN, CDR2 SYDVKM.

V is TRBV11-2 and J is TRBJ1-2; D gene unclear. There are 13 residues in the CDR3. Trimming cost V 4 bases and J 8 bases, with 14 bases left between them. The V gene's germline CDR1 is SGHAT and CDR2 FQNNGV. DNA of the CDR3: TGTGCCAGCAGCTCTTACACGACGGGGGGCTACACCTTC. Translated: CASSSYTTGGYTF.

DNA of the CDR3: TGTGCCAGCAATGGAGATTATAATTCACCCCTCCACTTT. Translating it yields CASNGDYNSPLHF. The chain links TRBV2 to TRBJ1-6; D is ambiguous. V shed 7 bases and J shed 4 bases, with 8 bases lying between them. CDR1 is SNHLY, CDR2 FYNNEI, per germline. There are 13 residues in the CDR3.

This sequence joins TRBV30 and TRBJ1-2, with D unresolved. CDR3 length equals 12 residues. CDR1 and CDR2 (germline): GTSNPN, SVGIG (reference sequence). Trimming pared 1 base from V and 4 bases from J, leaving 7 bases between. The CDR3 DNA reads as TGTGCCTGGAGTGACAGCAGCTATGGCTACACCTTC. Its protein product is CAWSDSSYGYTF.

This clone was recorded at least ten times. This chain uses TRBV7-9 with TRBJ2-7; 12 bases align to TRBD1. This CDR3 comprises 17 residues. Germline CDR1 SEHNR, CDR2 FQNEAQ (reference sequence). Losses at the gene ends were 5 bases for V and 6 bases for J; bases not matched to a gene: 14. The CDR3 DNA sequence: TGTGCCAGCAGCCCCACCGCGGGACAGGGGGCCGGGAGCGAGCAGTACTTC. This gives the protein CASSPTAGQGAGSEQYF.

V usage is TRBV6-5 and J usage is TRBJ2-1; TRBD1 matches 11 bases. The CDR3 is made up of 15 amino acids. The germline gives CDR1 MNHEY, CDR2 SVGAGI. J was trimmed by 4 bases and V by 10 bases; bases with no gene match: 9. Here the CDR3 DNA reads TGTGCCACCCGGGGGACAGGGGGGAGGTACAATGAGCAGTTCTTC. Translated: CATRGTGGRYNEQFF.

The CDR3 nucleotides are TGTGCCAGCAGCCCTATTCCCCCCGATGGGGGGTATGGCTACACCTTC. Amino acids: CASSPIPPDGGYGYTF. V is TRBV11-1 and J is TRBJ1-2, with D maybe TRBD1 (5 bases). Deletions cut 5 bases from V and 5 bases from J, with 21 bases between. Germline lookup yields CDR1 SGHAT and CDR2 FQDESV (reference sequence). The CDR3 totals 16 residues.

Worth noting for this clone: Other DNA sequences in this sample translate to the same CDR3. The chain couples TRBV27 to TRBJ1-2, with D perhaps TRBD1 (5 bases). The germline V gene encodes CDR1 MNHEY and CDR2 SMNVEV (reference sequence). V lost 3 bases and J 0 bases, leaving 5 bases between the germline ends. The CDR3 loop spans 13 amino acids. The DNA for the CDR3 is TGTGCCAGCAGTTTGACAGCTAACTATGGCTACACCTTC. It codes for CASSLTANYGYTF.

V is TRBV7-9 and J is TRBJ1-5, with a tentative D call TRBD1 (5 bases). Between the trimmed V and J ends, which lost 5 bases and 9 bases, there was a span of 11 bases. Germline V gene data show CDR1 as SEHNR and CDR2 as FQNEAQ (reference sequence). CDR3 size: 12 residues. The CDR3 loop is CASSPAQGPQHF. CDR3 bases: TGTGCCAGCAGCCCTGCCCAGGGGCCCCAGCATTTT. Using reference TRBV7-9 and TRBJ1-5 for the parts outside the CDR3, the full variable domain is DTGVSQNPRHKITKRGQNVTFRCDPISEHNRLYWYRQTLGQGPEFLTYFQNEAQLEKSRLLSDRFSAERPKGSFSTLEIQRTEQGDSAMYLCASSPAQGPQHFGDGTRLSIL.

This chain links TRBV5-5 with TRBJ1-1; the match to TRBD1 covers 8 bases. Trimming took 2 bases from V and 4 from J; bases not matched to a gene: 4. CDR1 SGHKS and CDR2 YYEKEE come from the germline V gene (reference sequence). The CDR3 is 14 amino acids. CDR3 in amino acids: CASSFTDRGTEAFF. The CDR3 coding sequence is TGTGCCAGCAGCTTCACTGACAGGGGCACTGAAGCTTTCTTT.

The chain is built from TRBV2 and TRBJ2-4; the match to TRBD2 covers 7 bases. The V gene end was trimmed by 10 bases and the J gene end by 4 bases; junction bases not matched to a gene: 7. CDR3 size: 13 residues. The V gene's germline CDR1 is SNHLY and CDR2 FYNNEI. The chain's CDR3 is CATTQGGKNIQYF. DNA of the CDR3: TGTGCCACTACCCAGGGAGGGAAAAACATTCAGTACTTC.

This chain links TRBV24-1 with TRBJ2-5; no clear D gene. CDR3 length equals 15 residues. V lost 4 bases and J lost 4, with 15 bases in between. CDR1 KGHDR and CDR2 SFDVKD come from the germline V gene. The CDR3, as DNA: TGTGCCACCAGTGAAGGCCAGGCCTTAGGAGAGACCCAGTACTTC. Amino acids: CATSEGQALGETQYF.